This T cell receptor beta chain is drawn from a study of a mutant IDH1 vaccine in newly diagnosed glioma. With respect to this clone: Its cognate antigen is unknown.

Germline V gene sequence: CDR1 SGHDT, CDR2 YYEEEE. The germline V and J ends were trimmed by 3 bases and 7 bases, with 7 bases remaining between them. The CDR3 runs 12 residues. The sample's time point: week 47, end of study. Topical imiquimod was applied with each vaccine dose, which held 300 ug of mutant IDH1 20-mer peptide. Here immunoSEQ multiplex PCR was the method, and the copy in TCRdb shows in-frame clones only, minus some. The table includes roughly 34,000 clones, roughly 89% detected once. The material sequenced was PBMCs, taken from a glioma patient whose treatment included an IDH1 peptide vaccine. This sequence joins TRBV5-6 and TRBJ2-2; D unresolved. The TCR originated in a woman younger than 45 with glioma. The CDR3 DNA follows: TGTGCCAGCAGCTCCGATATCGGGGAGCTGTTTTTT. This encodes CASSSDIGELFF.